This T cell receptor (beta chain) was observed in a study of shared clonotypes between healthy human individuals. The CDR3 loop spans 14 amino acids. The V gene's germline CDR1 is LGHNA and CDR2 YSLEER. V was pared by 0 bases and J by 5 bases, with 7 bases between. Sequenced by immunoSEQ multiplex PCR; TCRdb stores in-frame clones only, minus some. This table holds a few million clones, 92% found once. The TCR comes from a man between 18 and 35 years old in good health. Some clones in this sample may be carry-over from other donors' samples. The sequenced sample was naive CD4+ T cells from PBMCs. Subset: CD45RA+ positively selected. This chain uses TRBV4-3 with TRBJ2-2; D is unclear. CDR3 sequence reads: CASSQEIQTGELFF. DNA for the CDR3: TGCGCCAGCAGCCAAGAAATACAAACCGGGGAGCTGTTTTTT.